The 25 T cell receptor beta chains in this list originate from one sample, sequenced in a study of blood T cell repertoires in COVID-19. Only in-frame clones appear in the TCRdb table, and some are missing; sequencing was by immunoSEQ multiplex PCR. The sample shows fewer than 350,000 clones, about 76% of them seen only once. The sample consisted of peripheral blood. All receptors come from a woman aged 60-75 years with active or convalescent COVID-19.

CDR3 protein: CASSEGQGYQPQHF. CDR3 sequence (DNA): TGTGCCAGCAGTGAAGGGCAGGGCTATCAGCCCCAGCATTTT. V and J are TRBV2 and TRBJ1-5; perhaps TRBD1 as D (5 bases). This CDR3 has 14 amino acids. Germline V CDR1 and CDR2: SNHLY, FYNNEI. Trimming removed 1 base from V and 5 bases from J, with 9 bases in between.

With regard to this clone: Other nucleotide sequences in the sample specify the same CDR3. CDR3 nucleotide sequence: TGTGCCAGCAGCTTAGTGGCGGGGGGTAACAATGAGCAGTTCTTC. Residues: CASSLVAGGNNEQFF. This chain uses TRBV7-2 with TRBJ2-1, with 8 nucleotides matching TRBD2. There are 15 residues in the CDR3. V lost 1 base and J lost 5; bases outside the gene matches: 4. CDR1 is SGHTA, CDR2 FQGNSA, per germline.

V usage is TRBV5-6 and J usage is TRBJ1-2; D possibly corresponds to TRBD1 (6 bases). The CDR3 totals 13 residues. Germline-derived CDR1 and CDR2 are SGHDT and YYEEEE. V was trimmed by 6 bases and J by 4 bases, leaving 13 bases between them. CDR3 region: CASTRQDPYGYTF. The CDR3 DNA follows: TGTGCCAGCACCCGACAGGATCCCTATGGCTACACCTTC.

This chain links TRBV7-9 with TRBJ2-3, with 11 nucleotides matching TRBD2. Germline lookup yields CDR1 SEHNR and CDR2 FQNEAQ (reference sequence). The CDR3 loop spans 15 amino acids. V shed 5 bases and J 2 bases; nucleotides not matched to a gene: 3. The CDR3 coding sequence is TGTGCCAGCAGCGCTAGCGGGGGGTCCACAGATACGCAGTATTTT. Protein sequence: CASSASGGSTDTQYF.

The table lists this clone with a few counts. The V call is TRBV3-1 (or the pseudogene TRBV3-2), the J call TRBJ1-4; D possibly corresponds to TRBD1 (5 bases). The germline V gene encodes CDR1 LGHDT and CDR2 YNNKEL (reference sequence). This CDR3 is 12 amino acids long. Between the trimmed V and J ends, which lost 2 bases and 7 bases, there was a span of 5 bases. CDR3 residues: CASSQQGEKLFF. CDR3 DNA sequence: TGTGCCAGCAGCCAACAGGGTGAAAAACTGTTTTTT.

The chain joins TRBV5-1 to TRBJ1-1, with 7 positions matching TRBD1. The CDR3 length is 16 residues. CDR1 is SGHRS, CDR2 YFSETQ, per germline. V gave up 5 bases and J gave up 1 base; unmatched junction bases: 11. CDR3 sequence (DNA): TGCGCCAGCAGAACGGAGGGGGCGGATACGAACACTGAAGCTTTCTTT. Translating gives CASRTEGADTNTEAFF.

The rearrangement uses TRBV5-1 and TRBJ1-4, with D perhaps matching TRBD1 (5 bases). CDR1 is SGHRS and CDR2 is YFSETQ in the germline V gene. V lost 0 bases and J lost 2, with 11 bases in between. CDR3 size: 16 residues. Here the CDR3 DNA reads TGCGCCAGCAGCTTGGATGTTAGGGGCACTAATGAAAAACTGTTTTTT. Amino acids: CASSLDVRGTNEKLFF.

The rearrangement uses TRBV19 and TRBJ1-5; 7 bases match TRBD1. J gave up 0 bases and V 6 bases, and 5 bases lay outside the gene matches. The CDR3 extends over 15 amino acids. CDR1 and CDR2 from the germline V gene are LNHDA and SQIVND (reference sequence). CDR3 in DNA: TGTGCCAGTAGGTTGACAGGGTCTAGCAATCAGCCCCAGCATTTT. This gives the protein CASRLTGSSNQPQHF.

The genes are TRBV18 and TRBJ1-1; TRBD1 aligns across 7 bases. From germline, CDR1 is KGHSH and CDR2 LQKENI. CDR3 size: 12 residues. V trimming: 6 bases; J trimming: 10 bases; junction bases outside the gene matches: 8. The CDR3 spells CASSPRQGRAFF. CDR3 DNA sequence: TGTGCCAGCTCCCCTAGACAGGGCAGAGCTTTCTTT.

The rearrangement joins TRBV2 to TRBJ2-7, with TRBD1 identical over 9 bases. V shed 7 bases, J shed 4 bases, and the junction held 5 bases outside the gene matches. This CDR3 has 13 residues. Germline V gives CDR1 SNHLY, CDR2 FYNNEI. CDR3 loop: CASNGDRAYEQYF. As DNA, the CDR3 is TGTGCCAGCAACGGGGACAGGGCATACGAGCAGTACTTC.

This chain joins TRBV10-3 and TRBJ1-2; D not resolved. Per the germline V gene, CDR1 is ENHRY and CDR2 is SYGVKD. CDR3 length: 17 residues. Deletions cut 3 bases from V and 4 bases from J, with 21 bases between. The CDR3 reads CAISDEGLGSYFYGYTF. CDR3 nucleotides: TGTGCCATCAGTGATGAGGGCTTGGGCAGCTACTTCTATGGCTACACCTTC.

The J gene is TRBJ1-4, the V gene TRBV7-2; 8 bases are shared with TRBD1. V was clipped by 8 bases and J by 8 bases; unmatched bases: 10. Germline CDR1 and CDR2: SGHTA and FQGNSA. The CDR3 is 14 residues long. This CDR3 reads CASGLDRVGEKLFF. CDR3 bases: TGTGCCAGCGGATTGGACAGGGTGGGAGAAAAACTGTTTTTT.

The rearrangement links TRBV7-9 to TRBJ2-1, with 7 bases that match TRBD2. Germline CDR1 is SEHNR and CDR2 is FQNEAQ (reference sequence). V gave up 2 bases and J gave up 5 bases; unmatched junction bases: 3. The CDR3 consists of 14 residues. The CDR3, as DNA: TGTGCCAGCAGCTTACTAGCGGCTAACAATGAGCAGTTCTTC. It encodes CASSLLAANNEQFF. The variable domain in full, with the rest retrieved from reference TRBV7-9 and TRBJ2-1, is DTGVSQNPRHKITKRGQNVTFRCDPISEHNRLYWYRQTLGQGPEFLTYFQNEAQLEKSRLLSDRFSAERPKGSFSTLEIQRTEQGDSAMYLCASSLLAANNEQFFGPGTRLTVL.

This chain joins TRBV29-1 and TRBJ2-3; 10 positions agree with TRBD2. Losses at the gene ends were 7 bases for V and 11 bases for J; bases not matched to a gene: 9. Germline V gene data show CDR1 as SQVTM and CDR2 as ANQGSEA. The length of the CDR3 is 12 residues. The DNA of the CDR3 is TGCAGCGACCTAAGGACTAGCGGCATGCAGTATTTT. Its protein is CSDLRTSGMQYF.

V usage is TRBV5-4 and J usage is TRBJ1-6; 11 bases fit TRBD1. The CDR3 loop spans 16 amino acids. CDR1 and CDR2 from the germline V gene are SGHNT and YYREEE (reference sequence). V trimming: 7 bases; J trimming: 8 bases; junction bases outside the gene matches: 11. CDR3 sequence: CASGPGQGVTYSPLHF. The CDR3 DNA reads TGTGCCAGCGGTCCGGGACAGGGGGTTACCTATTCACCCCTCCACTTT.

The sample holds a few counts of this clone. This chain uses TRBV5-1 with TRBJ2-7, with a possible D match to TRBD1 (6 bases). CDR3 size: 15 residues. Germline CDR1 and CDR2: SGHRS and YFSETQ. V was trimmed by 3 bases and J by 6 bases, leaving 19 bases between them. The DNA of the CDR3 is TGCGCCAGCAGCTCACAGGGCTTTGGGGATGGCGAGCAGTACTTC. Its translation is CASSSQGFGDGEQYF.

This clone was seen once. The J gene is TRBJ1-4, the V gene TRBV7-9; TRBD1 aligns across 7 bases. The length of the CDR3 is 19 residues. V was pared by 5 bases and J by 0 bases, with 15 bases of the junction left unmatched. Germline CDR1 reads SEHNR; CDR2 reads FQNEAQ (reference sequence). The CDR3 reads CASSPPIFSGQATNEKLFF. CDR3 nucleotides: TGTGCCAGCAGCCCGCCCATATTTAGTGGACAGGCAACTAATGAAAAACTGTTTTTT.

This chain joins TRBV7-2 and TRBJ1-4; D gene uncertain. Germline V lookup: CDR1 SGHTA, CDR2 FQGNSA. The ends were cut back, 0 bases at V and 3 bases at J, with 8 bases in the middle. This CDR3 region has 15 residues. CDR3 amino acids: CASSLARGSNEKLFF. CDR3 bases: TGTGCCAGCAGCTTAGCGAGAGGTTCTAATGAAAAACTGTTTTTT. Filled out from reference TRBV7-2 and TRBJ1-4, the complete variable domain reads GAGVSQSPSNKVTEKGKDVELRCDPISGHTALYWYRQSLGQGLEFLIYFQGNSAPDKSGLPSDRFSAERTGGSVSTLTIQRTQQEDSAVYLCASSLARGSNEKLFFGSGTQLSVL.

This chain connects TRBV11-3 to TRBJ2-1; D is ambiguous. Trimming removed 0 bases at V and 8 bases at J, with 8 bases between. CDR3 size: 13 residues. Germline V gene data show CDR1 as SGHNT and CDR2 as YENEEA. The CDR3 nucleotides read TGTGCCAGCAGCTTAGATGCTGAGCATGAGCAGTTCTTC. It is translated as CASSLDAEHEQFF.

The chain is built from TRBV9 and TRBJ2-3; the D gene is possibly TRBD1 (6 bases). V lost 0 bases and J 5 bases, leaving 13 bases between the germline ends. This CDR3 contains 15 residues. From germline, CDR1 is SGDLS and CDR2 YYNGEE. The CDR3 DNA sequence: TGTGCCAGCAGCGTAGGAGGGGGAACCTTAGATACGCAGTATTTT. The encoded protein is CASSVGGGTLDTQYF.

CDR3 DNA sequence: TGTGCCAGCAGCACAGCACCGGGACAGGGGGCGGGAGGCTACACCTTC. This gives the protein CASSTAPGQGAGGYTF. The J gene is TRBJ1-2, the V gene TRBV9; 12 bases fit TRBD1. The CDR3 loop spans 16 amino acids. Germline V gene data show CDR1 as SGDLS and CDR2 as YYNGEE. V was pared by 4 bases and J by 8 bases, with 12 bases of the junction left unmatched.

V gene TRBV7-3 combines with J gene TRBJ1-6, with D perhaps TRBD1 (5 bases). Per the germline V gene, CDR1 is SGHTA and CDR2 is FQGTGA. V was shortened by 5 bases and J by 7 bases, with 15 bases between the two germline ends. The CDR3 contains 15 residues. This chain's CDR3 is CASSLYRFPNSPLHF. The CDR3 DNA reads TGTGCCAGCAGCCTATACAGGTTTCCGAATTCACCCCTCCACTTT.

The chain carries TRBV11-3 and TRBJ1-1; D is undetermined. Germline V lookup: CDR1 SGHNT, CDR2 YENEEA. The V gene lost 6 bases and the J gene lost 0 bases, with 8 bases spanning the gap. This CDR3 spans 13 amino acids. CDR3 region: CASRKQMNTEAFF. In nucleotides, the CDR3 is TGTGCCAGCAGGAAACAGATGAACACTGAAGCTTTCTTT.

This rearrangement joins TRBV30 to TRBJ1-5, with unresolved D. The CDR3 runs to 15 residues. Germline V lookup: CDR1 GTSNPN, CDR2 SVGIG (reference sequence). V was clipped by 2 bases and J by 1 base, with 12 bases between them. The CDR3 nucleotides read TGTGCCTGGAGTTCTAGAGGCCGAAGCAATCAGCCCCAGCATTTT. It yields the protein CAWSSRGRSNQPQHF. Full variable domain (rest looked up from reference TRBV30 and TRBJ1-5): SQTIHQWPATLVQPVGSPLSLECTVEGTSNPNLYWYRQAAGRGLQLLFYSVGIGQISSEVPQNLSASRPQDRQFILSSKKLLLSDSGFYLCAWSSRGRSNQPQHFGDGTRLSIL.

Written as DNA, the CDR3 is TGTGCCAGCAGTGAATTGGACTACGAGGAAGAGACCCAGTACTTC. It is translated as CASSELDYEEETQYF. The chain employs TRBV25-1 and TRBJ2-5, with D possibly matching TRBD2 (6 bases). The CDR3 runs to 15 residues. Trimming removed 1 base at V and 3 bases at J, with 12 bases between. Per germline, CDR1 MGHDK and CDR2 SYGVNS. The full variable domain, its missing parts supplied by reference TRBV25-1 and TRBJ2-5, is EADIYQTPRYLVIGTGKKITLECSQTMGHDKMYWYQQDPGMELHLIHYSYGVNSTEKGDLSSESTVSRIRTEHFPLTLESARPSHTSQYLCASSELDYEEETQYFGPGTRLLVL.